These 10 T cell receptor beta chains share one sample of origin, sequenced in a study of blood T cell repertoires in COVID-19. The data were produced by immunoSEQ multiplex PCR, yet TCRdb's version contains in-frame clones alone and is incomplete. The sample consists of 390,000 or so clones, 80% to 90% of them appearing once. Sequenced input: PBMCs or T cells enriched from blood (not recorded which). The source is a man aged 18 to 30 who had recovered from COVID-19.

V usage is TRBV7-9 and J usage is TRBJ2-5; the match to TRBD1 covers 10 bases. The CDR3 contains 16 residues. The germline CDR1 and CDR2 sequences are SEHNR and FQNEAQ (reference sequence). Trimming took 5 bases from V and 0 from J; bases not matched to a gene: 6. CDR3: CASSLGTGDYQETQYF. DNA for the CDR3: TGTGCCAGCAGCCTAGGGACAGGGGACTACCAAGAGACCCAGTACTTC.

The chain uses TRBV25-1 and TRBJ2-1; D remains ambiguous. This CDR3 has 15 amino acids. V was trimmed by 1 base and J by 0 bases, leaving 7 bases between them. Germline values: CDR1 MGHDK, CDR2 SYGVNS. CDR3 region: CASSESRISYNEQFF. CDR3 coding DNA: TGTGCCAGCAGTGAATCTCGTATCTCCTACAATGAGCAGTTCTTC.

J is TRBJ2-1 and V is TRBV29-1, with D unresolved. Germline V CDR1 and CDR2: SQVTM, ANQGSEA. This CDR3 spans 10 amino acids. Trimming removed 5 bases at V and 6 bases at J, with 5 bases between. CDR3 nucleotide sequence: TGCAGCGTTATTAGCAATGAGCAGTTCTTC. Residues: CSVISNEQFF.

This sequence joins TRBV28 and TRBJ2-1; tentative D call: TRBD2 (6 bases). The CDR3 covers 17 residues. Trimming took off 5 bases at V and 2 bases at J, with 19 bases between the two ends. Germline CDR1 and CDR2: MDHEN and SYDVKM. CDR3 coding DNA: TGTGCCAGCAGTCCAGGCGGTAGCGGTAGCACCTACAATGAGCAGTTCTTC. Translation gives CASSPGGSGSTYNEQFF.

This chain uses TRBV2 with TRBJ2-5; tentatively, D is TRBD1 (6 bases). The germline V gene has CDR1 SNHLY and CDR2 FYNNEI. V was trimmed by 7 bases and J by 4 bases, leaving 19 bases between them. This CDR3 is 15 amino acids long. The CDR3 DNA sequence: TGTGCCAGCACCTCAGACAGGAGCGGACTAGAGACCCAGTACTTC. Translated: CASTSDRSGLETQYF.

V usage is TRBV5-5 and J usage is TRBJ1-2; the D gene is possibly TRBD1 (5 bases). Trimming shortened V by 1 base and J by 8 bases, and 24 bases separated the two germline ends. The CDR3 is 17 amino acids. Looked up from germline, CDR1 is SGHKS and CDR2 is YYEKEE (reference sequence). Written as DNA, the CDR3 is TGTGCCAGCAGCTTGCCACCTCGTGGGGGAGGGACGCGAGGCTACACCTTC. This gives the protein CASSLPPRGGGTRGYTF.

The chain carries TRBV2 and TRBJ2-4; D gene ambiguous. V was clipped by 4 bases and J by 1 base, with 5 bases between them. Germline V lookup: CDR1 SNHLY, CDR2 FYNNEI. CDR3 length: 13 residues. The CDR3 loop reads CASSVGAKNIQYF. The DNA of the CDR3 is TGTGCCAGCAGTGTCGGGGCCAAAAACATTCAGTACTTC.

The chain employs TRBV28 and TRBJ2-7, with D possibly being TRBD2 (5 bases). Trimming cost V 6 bases and J 6 bases, with 12 bases left between them. Germline CDR1 is MDHEN and CDR2 is SYDVKM. CDR3 length: 12 residues. This chain's CDR3 is CASSLRLSEQYF. The DNA for the CDR3 is TGTGCCAGCAGCTTGAGACTAAGCGAGCAGTACTTC.

In DNA form, the CDR3 reads TGTGCCAGCACCCTGGGGAGGCAGTCCTACGAGCAGTACTTC. This codes for CASTLGRQSYEQYF. This chain joins TRBV28 and TRBJ2-7; D is perhaps TRBD2 (6 bases). CDR1 is MDHEN, CDR2 SYDVKM, per germline. V was clipped by 7 bases and J by 1 base, with 14 bases between them. CDR3 length: 14 residues.

This clone appeared once. The chain uses TRBV28 and TRBJ2-5; D might be TRBD1 (5 bases). The germline gives CDR1 MDHEN, CDR2 SYDVKM. Trimming cost V 3 bases and J 5 bases, with 7 bases left between them. This CDR3 contains 12 residues. The CDR3 region is CASSLGLETQYF. CDR3 coding DNA: TGTGCCAGCAGTTTGGGGCTGGAGACCCAGTACTTC.